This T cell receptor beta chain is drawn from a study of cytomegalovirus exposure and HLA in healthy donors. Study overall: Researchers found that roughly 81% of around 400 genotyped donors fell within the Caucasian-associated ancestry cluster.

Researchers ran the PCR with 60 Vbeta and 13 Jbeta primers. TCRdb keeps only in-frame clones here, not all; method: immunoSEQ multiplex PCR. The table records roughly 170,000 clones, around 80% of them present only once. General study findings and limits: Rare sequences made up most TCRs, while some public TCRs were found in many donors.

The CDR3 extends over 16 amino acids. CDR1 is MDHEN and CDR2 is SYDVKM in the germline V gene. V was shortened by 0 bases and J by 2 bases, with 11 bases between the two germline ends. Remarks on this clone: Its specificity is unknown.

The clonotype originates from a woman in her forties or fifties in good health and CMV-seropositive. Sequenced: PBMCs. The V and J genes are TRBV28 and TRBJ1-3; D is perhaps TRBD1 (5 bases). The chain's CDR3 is CASSLWAGNPGNTIYF. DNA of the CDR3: TGTGCCAGCAGTTTATGGGCAGGGAACCCTGGAAACACCATATATTTT.